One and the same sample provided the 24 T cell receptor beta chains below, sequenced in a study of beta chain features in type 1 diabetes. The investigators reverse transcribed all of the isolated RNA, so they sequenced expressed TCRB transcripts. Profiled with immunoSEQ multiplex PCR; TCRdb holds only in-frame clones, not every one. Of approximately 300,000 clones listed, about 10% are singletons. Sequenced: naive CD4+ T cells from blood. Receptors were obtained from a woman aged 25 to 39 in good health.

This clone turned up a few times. CDR3 coding DNA: TGTGCCATCAGTCAAGGTAGCGGGTACTCCTACAATGAGCAGTTCTTC. Translation gives CAISQGSGYSYNEQFF. This rearrangement joins TRBV10-3 to TRBJ2-1; 7 bases map to TRBD2. CDR1 is ENHRY and CDR2 is SYGVKD in the germline V gene. V trimming: 5 bases; J trimming: 0 bases; junction bases outside the gene matches: 7. The CDR3 totals 16 residues.

The DNA for the CDR3 is TGCGCCAGCAGCTTGGGACCCGGGACAGAAAACAATGAGCAGTTCTTC. The encoded protein is CASSLGPGTENNEQFF. This rearrangement joins TRBV5-1 to TRBJ2-1; 7 bases fit TRBD1. The CDR3 has 16 amino acids. Trimming at V came to 0 bases and at J to 5 bases, leaving 8 bases not matched to a gene. Per the germline V gene, CDR1 is SGHRS and CDR2 is YFSETQ.

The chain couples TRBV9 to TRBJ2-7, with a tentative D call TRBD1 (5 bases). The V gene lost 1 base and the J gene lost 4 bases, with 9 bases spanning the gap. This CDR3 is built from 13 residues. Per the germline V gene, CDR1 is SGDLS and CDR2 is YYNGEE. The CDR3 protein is CASSVRGSYEQYF. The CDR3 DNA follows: TGTGCCAGCAGCGTAAGGGGCTCATACGAGCAGTACTTC.

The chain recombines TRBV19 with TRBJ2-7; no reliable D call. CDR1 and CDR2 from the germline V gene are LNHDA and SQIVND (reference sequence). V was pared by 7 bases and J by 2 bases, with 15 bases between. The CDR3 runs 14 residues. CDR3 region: CASNDPPRTYEQYF. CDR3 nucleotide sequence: TGTGCCAGTAACGACCCACCGAGGACCTACGAGCAGTACTTC.

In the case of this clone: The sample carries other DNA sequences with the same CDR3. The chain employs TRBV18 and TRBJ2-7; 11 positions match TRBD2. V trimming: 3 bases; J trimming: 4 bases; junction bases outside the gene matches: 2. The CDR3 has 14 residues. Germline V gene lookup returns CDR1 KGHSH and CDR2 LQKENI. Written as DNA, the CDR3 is TGTGCCAGCTCACCGGGACTAGCGGATTACGAGCAGTACTTC. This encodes CASSPGLADYEQYF.

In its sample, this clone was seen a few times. DNA of the CDR3: TGTGCCACACTAGCGCCAGGGGTTTTTCCAGATACGCAGTATTTT. Its protein product is CATLAPGVFPDTQYF. This chain uses TRBV28 with TRBJ2-3; the D gene is possibly TRBD2 (7 bases). Trimming pared 10 bases from V and 4 bases from J, leaving 21 bases between. This CDR3 region has 15 residues. CDR1 and CDR2 from the germline V gene are MDHEN and SYDVKM. Full variable domain (rest looked up from reference TRBV28 and TRBJ2-3): DVKVTQSSRYLVKRTGEKVFLECVQDMDHENMFWYRQDPGLGLRLIYFSYDVKMKEKGDIPEGYSVSREKKERFSLILESASTNQTSMYLCATLAPGVFPDTQYFGPGTRLTVL.

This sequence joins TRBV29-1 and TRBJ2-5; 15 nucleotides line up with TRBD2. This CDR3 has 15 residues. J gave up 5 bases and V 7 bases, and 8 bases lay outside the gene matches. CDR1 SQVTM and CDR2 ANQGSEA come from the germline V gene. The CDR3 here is CSGTGLAGGGETQYF. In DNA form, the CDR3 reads TGCAGCGGGACGGGACTAGCGGGAGGAGGGGAGACCCAGTACTTC. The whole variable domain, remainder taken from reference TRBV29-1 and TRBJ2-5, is SAVISQKPSRDICQRGTSLTIQCQVDSQVTMMFWYRQQPGQSLTLIATANQGSEATYESGFVIDKFPISRPNLTFSTLTVSNMSPEDSSIYLCSGTGLAGGGETQYFGPGTRLLVL.

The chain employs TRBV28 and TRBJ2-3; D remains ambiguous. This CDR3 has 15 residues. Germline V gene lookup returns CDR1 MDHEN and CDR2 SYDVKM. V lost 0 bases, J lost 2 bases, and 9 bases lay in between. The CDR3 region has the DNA TGTGCCAGCAGTTTATGGGGCAGTTACACAGATACGCAGTATTTT. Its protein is CASSLWGSYTDTQYF.

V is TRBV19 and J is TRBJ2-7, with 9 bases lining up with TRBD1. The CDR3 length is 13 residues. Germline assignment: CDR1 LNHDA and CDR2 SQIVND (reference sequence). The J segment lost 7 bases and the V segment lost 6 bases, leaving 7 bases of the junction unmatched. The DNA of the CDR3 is TGTGCCAGTAGCGGGACAGGGACGTGGGAGCAGTACTTC. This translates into CASSGTGTWEQYF.

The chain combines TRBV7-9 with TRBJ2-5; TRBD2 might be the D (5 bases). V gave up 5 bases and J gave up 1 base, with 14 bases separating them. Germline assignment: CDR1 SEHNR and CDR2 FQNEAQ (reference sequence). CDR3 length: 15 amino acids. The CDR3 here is CASSPRAVTQETQYF. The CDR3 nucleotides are TGTGCCAGCAGCCCGCGGGCGGTAACCCAAGAGACCCAGTACTTC.

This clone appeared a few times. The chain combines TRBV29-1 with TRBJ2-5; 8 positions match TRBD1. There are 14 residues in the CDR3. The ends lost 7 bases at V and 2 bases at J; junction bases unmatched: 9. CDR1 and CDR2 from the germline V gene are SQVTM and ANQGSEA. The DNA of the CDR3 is TGCAGCGCCGGGACAGGTTATTCACAAGAGACCCAGTACTTC. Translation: CSAGTGYSQETQYF.

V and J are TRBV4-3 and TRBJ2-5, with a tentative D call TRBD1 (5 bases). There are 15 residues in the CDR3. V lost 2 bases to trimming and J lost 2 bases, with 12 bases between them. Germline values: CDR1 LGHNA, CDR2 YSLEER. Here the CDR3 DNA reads TGCGCCAGCAGCCAACCAGGGAAAGGTCAAGAGACCCAGTACTTC. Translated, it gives CASSQPGKGQETQYF.

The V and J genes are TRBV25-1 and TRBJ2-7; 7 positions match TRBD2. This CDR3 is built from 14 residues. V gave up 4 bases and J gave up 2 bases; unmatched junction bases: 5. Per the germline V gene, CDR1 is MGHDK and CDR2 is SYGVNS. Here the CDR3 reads CASSGRLAPYEQYF. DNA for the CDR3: TGTGCCAGCAGTGGGAGACTAGCCCCCTACGAGCAGTACTTC.

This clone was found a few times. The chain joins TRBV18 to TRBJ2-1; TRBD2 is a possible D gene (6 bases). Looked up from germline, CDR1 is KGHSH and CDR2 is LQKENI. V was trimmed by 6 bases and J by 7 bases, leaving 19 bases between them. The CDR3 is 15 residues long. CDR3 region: CASSPDAPTRNEQFF. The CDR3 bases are TGTGCCAGCTCCCCAGACGCACCGACTAGGAATGAGCAGTTCTTC.

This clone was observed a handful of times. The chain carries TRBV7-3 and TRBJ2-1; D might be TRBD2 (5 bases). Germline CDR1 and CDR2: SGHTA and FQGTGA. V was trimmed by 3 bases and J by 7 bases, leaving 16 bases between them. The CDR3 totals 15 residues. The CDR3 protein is CASSFAAVQRNEQFF. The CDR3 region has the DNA TGTGCCAGCAGCTTCGCGGCAGTCCAGCGGAATGAGCAGTTCTTC.

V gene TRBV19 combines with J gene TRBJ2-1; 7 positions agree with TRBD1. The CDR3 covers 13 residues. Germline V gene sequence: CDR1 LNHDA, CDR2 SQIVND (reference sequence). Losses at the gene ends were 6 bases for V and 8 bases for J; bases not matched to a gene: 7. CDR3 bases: TGTGCCAGTAGAAAAACAGGGGTGGATGAGCAGTTCTTC. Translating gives CASRKTGVDEQFF.

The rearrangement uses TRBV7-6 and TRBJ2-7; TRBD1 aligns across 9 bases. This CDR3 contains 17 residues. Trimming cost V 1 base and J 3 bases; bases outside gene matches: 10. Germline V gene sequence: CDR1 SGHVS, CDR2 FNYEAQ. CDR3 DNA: TGTGCCAGCAGCTTAGTCTTATCCGGGACAGGGAACTACGAGCAGTACTTC. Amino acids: CASSLVLSGTGNYEQYF.

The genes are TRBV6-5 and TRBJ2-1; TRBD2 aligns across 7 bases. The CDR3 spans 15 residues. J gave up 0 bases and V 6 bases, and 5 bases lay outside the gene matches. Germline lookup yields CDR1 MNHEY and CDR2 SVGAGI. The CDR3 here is CASRRGVSSYNEQFF. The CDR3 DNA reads TGTGCCAGCAGACGGGGGGTTAGCTCCTACAATGAGCAGTTCTTC.

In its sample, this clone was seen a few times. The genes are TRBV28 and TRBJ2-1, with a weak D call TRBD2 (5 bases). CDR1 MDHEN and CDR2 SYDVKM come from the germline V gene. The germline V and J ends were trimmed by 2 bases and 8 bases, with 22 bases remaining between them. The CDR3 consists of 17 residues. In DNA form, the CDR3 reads TGTGCCAGCAGTTTAGGACTTACGGGTCGACACCGCGATGAGCAGTTCTTC. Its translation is CASSLGLTGRHRDEQFF.

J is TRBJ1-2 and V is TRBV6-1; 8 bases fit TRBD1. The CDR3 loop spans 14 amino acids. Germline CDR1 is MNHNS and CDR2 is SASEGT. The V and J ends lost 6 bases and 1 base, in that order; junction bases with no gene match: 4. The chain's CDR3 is CASRDRANNYGYTF. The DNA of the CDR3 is TGTGCCAGCAGGGACAGGGCAAATAACTATGGCTACACCTTC.

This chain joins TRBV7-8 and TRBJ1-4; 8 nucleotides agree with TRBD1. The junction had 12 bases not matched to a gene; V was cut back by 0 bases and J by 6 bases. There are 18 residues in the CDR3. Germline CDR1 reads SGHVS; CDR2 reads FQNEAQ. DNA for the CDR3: TGTGCCAGCAGCTTAGCGCAGGGGGCAGCTAGTATGGATGAAAAACTGTTTTTT. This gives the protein CASSLAQGAASMDEKLFF.

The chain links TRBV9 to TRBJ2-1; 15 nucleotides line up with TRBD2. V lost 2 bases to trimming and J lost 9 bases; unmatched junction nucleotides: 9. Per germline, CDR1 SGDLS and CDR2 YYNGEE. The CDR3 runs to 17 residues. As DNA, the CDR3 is TGTGCCAGCAGCGTCGCTAGGACTAGCGGGAGGGGCGGTGAGCAGTTCTTC. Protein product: CASSVARTSGRGGEQFF.

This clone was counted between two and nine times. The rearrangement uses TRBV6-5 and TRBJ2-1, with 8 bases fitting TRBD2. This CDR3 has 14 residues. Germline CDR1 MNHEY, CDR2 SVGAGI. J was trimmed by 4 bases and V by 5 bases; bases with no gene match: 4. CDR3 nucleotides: TGTGCCAGCAGTGACACTAGCGGATACAATGAGCAGTTCTTC. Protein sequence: CASSDTSGYNEQFF.

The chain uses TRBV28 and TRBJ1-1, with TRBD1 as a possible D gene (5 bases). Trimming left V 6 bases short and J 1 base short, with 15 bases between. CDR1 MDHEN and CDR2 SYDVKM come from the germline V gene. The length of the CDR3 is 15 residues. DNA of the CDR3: TGTGCCAGCAGCCTACCCGACAGCCAGAACACTGAAGCTTTCTTT. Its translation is CASSLPDSQNTEAFF.